This entry lists 4 T cell receptor beta chains sequenced from one sample in a study of tumor and adjacent non-tumor tissue in lung cancer. TCRbeta libraries were built with three rounds of nested PCR, modified from ARM-PCR. TCRdb re-called the multiplex PCR reads through MiXCR, storing one row per CDR3 protein. The data show more than 85,000 distinct CDR3 sequences, about 64% seen once. This sample's RNA came from whole unsorted tissue. This non-tumor lung sample came from over 3 cm beyond the tumor edge. Specimen: distant non-tumor lung tissue. The source of these receptors is a man aged 55 to 70 with non-small cell lung cancer.

Of note for this clonotype: The CDR3 does not close with the conserved phenylalanine or tryptophan, likely indicating a read error. V and J are TRBV6-5 and TRBJ1-6, with no clear D. V gave up 5 bases and J gave up 0 bases, with 8 bases separating them. Germline V gene data show CDR1 as MNHEY and CDR2 as SVGAGI. The CDR3 runs to 15 residues. Here the CDR3 DNA reads TGTGCCAGCAGTCGAGTTACCTCCTATAATTCACCCCTCCACTCT. Amino acids: CASSRVTSYNSPLHS.

This clonotype was recorded a few times. A much larger clonotype is one base distant, so this may be a read error. This chain joins TRBV12-3 or TRBV12-4 and TRBJ2-2; D unresolved. The CDR3 runs to 15 residues. CDR3 nucleotide sequence: TGTGCCGGCAGTTTCGGCAGGCCGTGGACCGGGGAGCTGTTTTTT. Amino acids: CAGSFGRPWTGELFF.

As concerns this clonotype: At one end the junction does not follow the germline gene, possibly because of a read error. This chain uses TRBV11-2 with TRBJ2-3, with 10 bases matching TRBD1. Per germline, CDR1 SGHAT and CDR2 FQNNGV. This CDR3 spans 15 amino acids. The CDR3 sequence: CASSHLGQGTDAQYF. Here the CDR3 DNA reads TGTGCCAGCAGCCATCTGGGACAGGGGACAGATGCGCAGTATTTT.

This clonotype was seen repeatedly, ten times or more. The gene calls are TRBV5-1 and TRBJ2-1; D perhaps matches TRBD1 (6 bases). Trimming removed 2 bases from V and 7 bases from J, with 16 bases in between. The CDR3 length is 15 residues. Germline CDR1 and CDR2: SGHRS and YFSETQ. CDR3 in amino acids: CASSFGSGARNEQFF. The CDR3, as DNA: TGCGCCAGCAGCTTTGGGTCAGGGGCGCGGAATGAGCAGTTCTTC.